The 26 T cell receptor beta chains below all came from one sample that was sequenced in a study of T cell responses to AZD1222 COVID-19 vaccine. The table came from immunoSEQ multiplex PCR; TCRdb's copy has only in-frame clones and leaves some out. The sample comprises about 83,000 clones, around nine tenths of which are singletons, and more than 4.5% rests with the top ten. The sample here was peripheral blood, taken on day 0 of MenACWY control vaccination. These receptor sequences come from an adult in good health.

The V call is TRBV7-9, the J call TRBJ2-7; no firm D call. Trimming took off 8 bases at V and 0 bases at J, with 17 bases between the two ends. Germline-derived CDR1 and CDR2 are SEHNR and FQNEAQ (reference sequence). This CDR3 region has 15 residues. CDR3 bases: TGTGCCAGCGCATCGTCCAAGCGCAGCTCCTACGAGCAGTACTTC. Translating gives CASASSKRSSYEQYF.

This chain connects TRBV10-1 to TRBJ2-7, with TRBD2 matching 10 bases. The V and J ends lost 10 bases and 4 bases, in that order; junction bases with no gene match: 13. CDR3 length equals 15 residues. Per the germline V gene, CDR1 is WNHNN and CDR2 is SYGVQD (reference sequence). The CDR3 region has the DNA TGCGCCACAAACCGGACTAGCGGCCCCCTTTACGAGCAGTACTTC. Its protein product is CATNRTSGPLYEQYF.

This sequence joins TRBV6-2 or TRBV6-3 and TRBJ2-7; D gene uncertain. Germline CDR1 and CDR2: MNHEY and SVGEGT. V was trimmed by 0 bases and J by 6 bases, leaving 6 bases between them. The length of the CDR3 is 12 residues. The CDR3 bases are TGTGCCAGCAGTTACTCGAAGGCCGAGCAGTACTTC. Translating gives CASSYSKAEQYF.

V is TRBV6-5 and J is TRBJ1-3; perhaps TRBD1 as D (6 bases). V shed 7 bases and J shed 2 bases, with 9 bases lying between them. In germline, CDR1 is MNHEY, CDR2 SVGAGI. This CDR3 comprises 13 residues. CDR3 sequence reads: CASTRGAGNTIYF. In DNA form, the CDR3 reads TGTGCCAGCACCAGGGGAGCTGGAAACACCATATATTTT.

CDR3 residues: CAISGTGGEQYF. The CDR3 coding sequence is TGTGCCATCAGTGGGACAGGGGGCGAGCAGTACTTC. The J gene is TRBJ2-7, the V gene TRBV10-3; the match to TRBD1 covers 10 bases. Losses at the gene ends were 4 bases for V and 6 bases for J; bases not matched to a gene: 0. The CDR3 sequence is 12 residues long. Germline loops: CDR1 ENHRY, CDR2 SYGVKD.

This clone was seen just once. V and J are TRBV18 and TRBJ2-7; weak D call: TRBD1 (5 bases). This CDR3 comprises 13 residues. Germline assignment: CDR1 KGHSH and CDR2 LQKENI. V dropped 4 bases and J dropped 3 bases, with 10 bases sitting between them. As DNA, the CDR3 is TGTGCCAGCTCACGACCTCAGGGCTACGAGCAGTACTTC. It specifies CASSRPQGYEQYF.

The rearrangement links TRBV28 to TRBJ1-6, with TRBD1 identical over 8 bases. V was clipped by 8 bases and J by 7 bases; unmatched bases: 7. This CDR3 comprises 14 residues. Per the germline V gene, CDR1 is MDHEN and CDR2 is SYDVKM. The CDR3 loop is CASLRQGKNSPLHF. The CDR3 nucleotides read TGTGCCAGCCTAAGACAGGGGAAAAATTCACCCCTCCACTTT.

V usage is TRBV28 and J usage is TRBJ1-1; 7 bases are a match to TRBD1. Germline V gene data show CDR1 as MDHEN and CDR2 as SYDVKM. The V gene end was trimmed by 3 bases and the J gene end by 0 bases; junction bases not matched to a gene: 4. CDR3 size: 15 residues. CDR3 loop: CASSLGGQMNTEAFF. The CDR3, as DNA: TGTGCCAGCAGTTTGGGGGGACAGATGAACACTGAAGCTTTCTTT.

The chain couples TRBV9 to TRBJ2-7; 15 positions match TRBD2. The V gene's germline CDR1 is SGDLS and CDR2 YYNGEE. The junction had 8 bases not matched to a gene; V was cut back by 4 bases and J by 6 bases. This CDR3 contains 16 residues. CDR3 in amino acids: CASSPGLAGGVSEQYF. The CDR3, as DNA: TGTGCCAGCAGCCCAGGACTAGCGGGAGGGGTTAGCGAGCAGTACTTC.

V is TRBV28 and J is TRBJ1-2, with D perhaps matching TRBD1 (6 bases). The V gene's germline CDR1 is MDHEN and CDR2 SYDVKM. This CDR3 is built from 15 residues. Deletions cut 6 bases from V and 7 bases from J, with 21 bases between. The CDR3 sequence: CASREEGRGVGGYTF. The CDR3 coding sequence is TGTGCCAGCAGGGAGGAGGGCAGGGGAGTAGGTGGCTACACCTTC.

The genes are TRBV4-3 and TRBJ1-3; a weak D match, TRBD1 (6 bases). The CDR3 totals 16 residues. Germline-derived CDR1 and CDR2 are LGHNA and YSLEER. Trimming stripped 3 bases from V and 0 bases from J, with 12 bases between. The CDR3 reads CASSQDDRSSGNTIYF. The CDR3 DNA reads as TGCGCCAGCAGCCAGGACGACAGGAGCTCTGGAAACACCATATATTTT.

The chain is built from TRBV29-1 and TRBJ2-3, with D tentatively TRBD1 or TRBD2 (5 bases each). The CDR3 is made up of 10 amino acids. V lost 5 bases and J lost 10, with 10 bases in between. Germline CDR1 and CDR2: SQVTM and ANQGSEA. In nucleotides, the CDR3 is TGCAGCGTTCGAGGGGTTTCGCAGTATTTT. Amino acid sequence: CSVRGVSQYF.

The rearrangement links TRBV19 to TRBJ1-5, with D possibly matching TRBD1 (5 bases). V shed 9 bases and J shed 3 bases, with 15 bases lying between them. The germline V gene has CDR1 LNHDA and CDR2 SQIVND (reference sequence). This CDR3 has 14 residues. The CDR3 reads CASAVRGLNQPQHF. DNA of the CDR3: TGTGCCAGCGCTGTAAGGGGCCTCAATCAGCCCCAGCATTTT.

This clone appeared once. This chain links TRBV5-6 with TRBJ1-1, with TRBD1 matching over 11 bases. Per germline, CDR1 SGHDT and CDR2 YYEEEE. V gave up 4 bases and J gave up 11 bases; unmatched junction bases: 10. The CDR3 length is 14 residues. CDR3 in amino acids: CASSHSGQGATAFF. The CDR3 coding sequence is TGTGCCAGCAGCCACTCAGGACAGGGGGCAACTGCTTTCTTT.

This chain connects TRBV19 to TRBJ2-2; TRBD1 matches 9 bases. CDR3 length: 15 amino acids. Losses at the gene ends were 6 bases for V and 4 bases for J; bases not matched to a gene: 6. Germline CDR1 is LNHDA and CDR2 is SQIVND (reference sequence). CDR3: CASRSGTGITGELFF. The CDR3 DNA follows: TGTGCCAGTAGGAGCGGGACAGGGATCACCGGGGAGCTGTTTTTT.

V gene TRBV9 combines with J gene TRBJ2-3; D is undetermined. There are 15 residues in the CDR3. V lost 2 bases to trimming and J lost 6 bases, with 16 bases between them. Germline V gene lookup returns CDR1 SGDLS and CDR2 YYNGEE. This CDR3 is CASSVGRSSGDTQYF. CDR3 sequence (DNA): TGTGCCAGCAGCGTTGGGCGATCCTCCGGGGATACGCAGTATTTT.

The genes are TRBV16 and TRBJ2-7; 9 nucleotides match TRBD1. V gave up 4 bases and J gave up 3 bases; unmatched junction bases: 4. Looked up from germline, CDR1 is KGHSY and CDR2 is FQNENV. This CDR3 has 14 amino acids. CDR3 sequence reads: CASSLRGQGYEQYF. The CDR3 DNA reads as TGTGCCAGCAGCCTGAGGGGACAGGGCTACGAGCAGTACTTC.

The chain joins TRBV5-1 to TRBJ1-6; no clear D. From germline, CDR1 is SGHRS and CDR2 YFSETQ. This CDR3 is 16 amino acids long. Between the trimmed V and J ends, which lost 3 bases and 0 bases, there was a span of 10 bases. CDR3 DNA sequence: TGCGCCAGCAGCTCGGACGGACGCTCCTATAATTCACCCCTCCACTTT. Its protein is CASSSDGRSYNSPLHF. Variable domain in full (rest from reference TRBV5-1 and TRBJ1-6): KAGVTQTPRYLIKTRGQQVTLSCSPISGHRSVSWYQQTPGQGLQFLFEYFSETQRNKGNFPGRFSGRQFSNSRSEMNVSTLELGDSALYLCASSSDGRSYNSPLHFGNGTRLTVT.

This clone appeared a single time. The V call is TRBV7-2, the J call TRBJ2-1, with 12 nucleotides matching TRBD2. The J segment lost 7 bases and the V segment lost 1 base, leaving 8 bases of the junction unmatched. Germline-derived CDR1 and CDR2 are SGHTA and FQGNSA. CDR3 size: 17 residues. This chain's CDR3 is CASSLVGLAGGGNEQFF. CDR3 DNA: TGTGCCAGCAGCTTAGTTGGGCTAGCGGGAGGGGGAAATGAGCAGTTCTTC.

The chain employs TRBV28 and TRBJ2-7, with D hard to call. CDR1 and CDR2 (germline): MDHEN, SYDVKM. The V gene lost 5 bases and the J gene lost 0 bases, with 8 bases spanning the gap. This CDR3 is 13 amino acids long. The CDR3 reads CASSPPSSYEQYF. For the CDR3, the DNA is TGTGCCAGCAGTCCCCCGAGCTCCTACGAGCAGTACTTC.

The chain joins TRBV12-3 or TRBV12-4 to TRBJ1-3, with 9 bases identical to TRBD1. This CDR3 contains 13 residues. J gave up 7 bases and V 4 bases, and 2 bases lay outside the gene matches. This chain's CDR3 is CASSYTGGNTIYF. For the CDR3, the DNA is TGTGCCAGCAGTTACACAGGGGGCAACACCATATATTTT.

The CDR3 DNA reads TGTGCCACCAGTGACGGACCGGGCCCCAATCAGCCCCAGCATTTT. Its protein is CATSDGPGPNQPQHF. The chain joins TRBV24-1 to TRBJ1-5; no clear D gene. Germline V lookup: CDR1 KGHDR, CDR2 SFDVKD. V dropped 4 bases and J dropped 3 bases, with 12 bases sitting between them. The length of the CDR3 is 15 residues.

To note about this clone: The sample holds other DNA sequences that translate to the same CDR3. The rearrangement joins TRBV5-1 to TRBJ2-1; D perhaps matches TRBD1 (6 bases). The V and J ends lost 0 bases and 2 bases respectively, with 9 bases between them. The CDR3 contains 15 residues. The V gene's germline CDR1 is SGHRS and CDR2 YFSETQ. The CDR3 coding sequence is TGCGCCAGCAGCTTGGTCGCAGGGGCCTACAATGAGCAGTTCTTC. This sequence encodes CASSLVAGAYNEQFF.

The rearrangement links TRBV29-1 to TRBJ2-2, with a weak D call TRBD1 (5 bases). The V end lost 3 bases, the J end lost 1 base, and 6 bases lay between the germline ends. CDR3 size: 13 residues. Germline lookup yields CDR1 SQVTM and CDR2 ANQGSEA. CDR3 residues: CSVDQGNTGELFF. The CDR3 DNA sequence: TGCAGCGTTGACCAGGGGAACACCGGGGAGCTGTTTTTT.

The rearrangement uses TRBV10-1 and TRBJ2-1; D unresolved. CDR1 WNHNN and CDR2 SYGVQD come from the germline V gene (reference sequence). Between the trimmed V and J ends, which lost 0 bases and 9 bases, there was a span of 9 bases. This CDR3 contains 13 residues. For the CDR3, the DNA is TGCGCCAGCAGTGAGTCTGTTATGCGTGAGCAGTTCTTC. Its protein is CASSESVMREQFF.

V is TRBV27 and J is TRBJ1-5; tentative D call: TRBD1 (6 bases). This CDR3 is 13 amino acids long. The V end lost 7 bases, the J end lost 4 bases, and 11 bases lay between the germline ends. Germline lookup yields CDR1 MNHEY and CDR2 SMNVEV (reference sequence). In DNA, the CDR3 is TGTGCCAGCACCTGGGGGCCTAATCAGCCCCAGCATTTT. Its translation: CASTWGPNQPQHF.